The clone carrying this TCR beta chain showed up just once. Its specificity is unknown. Per the original methods: Without quality scores, immunoSEQ junctional reads could not be filtered like full-length reads. Sequencing was performed with immunoSEQ multiplex PCR; in TCRdb, only in-frame clones are kept and a portion is missing. V and J calls plus clone size are reproduced from that table; the DNA served to infer D and trimming. The data contain around 720,000 clones, around four fifths of them singletons. There are 14 residues in the CDR3. Trimming removed 10 bases from V and 1 base from J; junction bases left unmatched: 5. CDR1 and CDR2 from the germline V gene are SNHLY and FYNNEI. The data were taken from a study of shared clonotypes between healthy human individuals. The study, taken as a whole, reports: All-four-donor shared clonotypes had higher generation probabilities than non-shared clonotypes did. Limited genetic and exposure-history diversity came from having few donors. Naive subsets, compared against memory subsets, generally had larger estimated richness values.

Specimen: memory CD4+ T cells sorted from blood. The subset: CD45RA-negative fraction. The clonotype originates from a woman aged 25-40 years in good health. The chain recombines TRBV2 with TRBJ2-7; 12 bases are shared with TRBD2. The DNA for the CDR3 is TGTGCCACCCGTGGACTAGCGGGGTCCTACGAGCAGTACTTC. Amino acids: CATRGLAGSYEQYF.